Listed below are T cell receptor beta chains from one sample, sequenced in a study of T-cell reconstitution after alpha-beta-depleted transplantation in children. TCRdb reanalysed the PCR reads using MiXCR and keeps one entry per CDR3 protein. The data hold just over 950,000 distinct CDR3 sequences, with about 29% observed a single time. The source was PBMCs, mostly from graft donor cells, collected 360 days after TCRalphabeta/CD19-depleted stem cell transplant. The receptors shown here come from a boy younger than two who had a stem cell transplant for SCID, so the T cells may come from the graft donor. CDR3s include the opening cysteine and the closing phenylalanine or tryptophan. Each record gives: D gene, clone size, J gene, CDR3 length, V gene, CDR3 protein, CDR3 DNA. The D gene is left open where the match is weak. Size tells how often a clone was seen (once, few, many) or the class of an expanded clone, and some rows leave it out.

NA NA TRBJ1-1 15 TRBV12-3/TRBV12-4 CASSTPTDMNTEAFF TGTGCCAGCAGTACGCCGACAGATATGAACACTGAAGCTTTCTTT
NA NA TRBJ2-5 14 TRBV5-1 CASSLLVGGETQYF TGCGCCAGCAGCTTGTTGGTCGGGGGAGAGACCCAGTACTTC
NA NA TRBJ2-1 13 TRBV14 CASSQGFRNEQFF TGTGCCAGCAGCCAAGGGTTCCGCAATGAGCAGTTCTTC
TRBD1 NA TRBJ2-7 19 TRBV4-1 CASSQGVGTIRTGAYEQYF TGCGCCAGCAGCCAAGGGGTTGGAACCATACGGACAGGGGCCTACGAGCAGTACTTC
NA few TRBJ2-1 14 TRBV5-1 CATSHGGYSNEQFF TGCGCCACCTCCCATGGGGGCTACAGCAATGAGCAGTTCTTC
TRBD1 NA TRBJ1-4 15 TRBV7-9 CASRADRGEREKLFF TGTGCCAGCAGAGCCGACAGGGGGGAGAGGGAAAAACTGTTTTTT
NA NA TRBJ2-1 12 TRBV12-3/TRBV12-4 CASSLSRYEQFF TGTGCCAGCAGTTTGTCGAGGTATGAGCAGTTCTTC
NA once TRBJ2-3 13 TRBV20-1 CSASPTRTDTQYF TGCAGTGCTAGTCCGACCCGCACAGATACGCAGTATTTT
NA NA TRBJ2-7 13 TRBV12-3/TRBV12-4 CASSLQQDYEQYF TGTGCCAGCAGTTTACAGCAGGACTACGAGCAGTACTTC
TRBD1 NA TRBJ2-3 15 TRBV5-1 CASSLEAGGIDTQYF TGCGCCAGCAGCTTGGAGGCAGGGGGCATAGATACGCAGTATTTT
TRBD1 few TRBJ1-6 13 TRBV2 CASHGQGTTPLHF TGTGCCAGCCACGGACAGGGTACGACACCCCTCCACTTT
TRBD1 few TRBJ2-5 16 TRBV28 CASSWGHRGIMKTQYF TGTGCCAGCAGCTGGGGCCACAGGGGAATTATGAAGACCCAGTACTTC
NA few TRBJ2-7 12 TRBV4-1 CASSQSYNEQYF TGCGCCAGCAGCCAATCGTATAACGAGCAGTACTTC
NA NA TRBJ1-4 14 TRBV3-1 CASSRRQGDEKLFF TGTGCCAGCAGCCGAAGGCAGGGAGATGAAAAACTGTTTTTT
TRBD1 NA TRBJ1-2 14 TRBV5-1 CASSFGQGMIGYTF TGCGCCAGCAGTTTTGGACAGGGTATGATAGGCTACACCTTC
NA NA TRBJ2-7 14 TRBV19 CASSMTSDVYEQYF TGTGCCAGTAGTATGACTTCAGACGTATACGAGCAGTACTTC
NA many TRBJ2-2 15 TRBV7-3 CASSLLGSNTGELFF TGTGCCAGCAGCTTACTGGGCTCGAACACCGGGGAGCTGTTTTTT
NA NA TRBJ1-1 12 TRBV5-4 CASSIGSTEAFF TGTGCCAGCAGCATAGGGAGCACTGAAGCTTTCTTT
NA few TRBJ2-7 15 TRBV12-3/TRBV12-4 CASSIRTEGASEQYF TGTGCCAGCAGTATACGCACTGAGGGAGCTAGCGAGCAGTACTTC
TRBD1 few TRBJ1-2 14 TRBV7-8 CASSPPGGGNGYTF TGTGCCAGCAGCCCCCCAGGGGGCGGAAACGGCTACACCTTC
NA NA TRBJ2-7 16 TRBV12-3/TRBV12-4 CASPLGLQVVSYEQYF TGTGCCAGCCCTCTCGGCCTCCAGGTAGTATCCTACGAGCAGTACTTC
TRBD1 once TRBJ2-2 15 TRBV7-2 CASSPRDRVTGELFF TGTGCCAGCAGCCCCCGGGACAGGGTGACCGGGGAGCTGTTTTTT
NA many TRBJ2-7 13 TRBV5-1 CASMPGESYEQYF TGCGCCAGCATGCCGGGGGAATCCTACGAGCAGTACTTC
TRBD1 few TRBJ2-1 18 TRBV6-2/TRBV6-3 CASSPLRRTGGLSNEQFF TGTGCCAGCAGTCCATTACGCCGGACAGGGGGCTTGAGTAATGAGCAGTTCTTC
TRBD1 NA TRBJ2-6 18 TRBV28 CASSNDRGPSSGANVLTF TGTGCCAGCAGTAACGACAGGGGCCCCAGCTCTGGGGCCAACGTCCTGACTTTC
NA once TRBJ1-1 11 TRBV5-1 CASSSGNEAFF TGCGCCAGCAGCTCTGGGAATGAAGCTTTCTTT
NA NA TRBJ1-1 11 TRBV12-3/TRBV12-4 CASVRNTEAFF TGTGCCAGCGTCAGGAACACTGAAGCTTTCTTT
TRBD2 few TRBJ2-7 15 TRBV29-1 CSVGSGGAKVNEQYF TGCAGCGTTGGCAGCGGGGGGGCCAAAGTCAACGAGCAGTACTTC
NA NA TRBJ1-1 14 TRBV12-3/TRBV12-4 CASSFDLLNTEAFF TGTGCCAGCAGTTTCGACCTCTTAAACACTGAAGCTTTCTTT
NA many TRBJ2-7 15 TRBV4-1 CASSPRSDSSYEQYF TGCGCCAGCAGCCCAAGGTCAGACAGCTCCTACGAGCAGTACTTC
NA few TRBJ2-1 22 TRBV12-3/TRBV12-4 CASSLSRGTVGASNSSYNEQFF TGTGCCAGCAGTTTAAGTCGGGGTACAGTCGGTGCGTCAAACTCCTCCTACAATGAGCAGTTCTTC
NA NA TRBJ2-7 14 TRBV10-1 CASSELEFSYEQYF TGCGCCAGCAGTGAGCTCGAATTTTCCTACGAGCAGTACTTC
NA few TRBJ2-5 11 TRBV29-1 CSVEAIETQYF TGCAGCGTTGAGGCCATAGAGACCCAGTACTTC
NA NA TRBJ1-1 14 TRBV7-1 CASSSEGGNTEAFF TGTGCCAGCAGCTCAGAAGGTGGGAACACTGAAGCTTTCTTT
NA few TRBJ1-2 18 TRBV12-3/TRBV12-4 CASSSSRLSPTYNYGYTF TGTGCCAGCAGTTCCAGCCGACTGAGCCCTACTTATAACTATGGCTACACCTTC
TRBD2 few TRBJ2-1 15 TRBV20-1 CSARPGGLVYNEQFF TGCAGTGCTAGACCTGGGGGACTAGTCTACAATGAGCAGTTCTTC
TRBD1 NA TRBJ2-5 16 TRBV10-3 CAISRGQGANQETQYF TGTGCCATCAGCCGCGGACAGGGGGCGAACCAAGAGACCCAGTACTTC
NA few TRBJ1-1 15 TRBV5-6 CASSSWGQLNTEAFF TGTGCCAGCAGCAGTTGGGGACAACTAAACACTGAAGCTTTCTTT
NA few TRBJ1-5 15 TRBV4-1 CASSQGSVGNQPQHF TGCGCCAGCAGCCAGGGGAGCGTAGGAAATCAGCCCCAGCATTTT
TRBD2 NA TRBJ2-1 14 TRBV9 CASSPGLFYNEQFF TGTGCCAGCAGCCCGGGACTATTCTACAATGAGCAGTTCTTC
NA few TRBJ2-3 14 TRBV20-1 CSAGKRQDTDTQYF TGCAGTGCTGGGAAAAGACAGGACACAGATACGCAGTATTTT
TRBD2 NA TRBJ2-3 19 TRBV7-8 CASSLGLAGGLQSTDTQYF TGTGCCAGCAGCTTAGGCTTAGCGGGGGGTCTACAATCCACAGATACGCAGTATTTT
TRBD2 few TRBJ2-5 16 TRBV15 CATSRDRAGGQETQYF TGTGCCACCAGCAGAGATCGGGCGGGGGGACAAGAGACCCAGTACTTC
TRBD2 NA TRBJ2-1 17 TRBV28 CASRYLPGTSGYNEQFF TGTGCCAGCAGATACCTTCCCGGGACTAGCGGTTACAATGAGCAGTTCTTC
TRBD1 many TRBJ2-7 15 TRBV2 CASSGTGLGPYEQYF TGTGCCAGCAGTGGGACAGGCTTGGGGCCCTACGAGCAGTACTTC
TRBD1 NA TRBJ2-1 16 TRBV11-2 CASSATGTGGLDEQFF TGTGCCAGCAGCGCTACCGGGACAGGGGGACTCGATGAGCAGTTCTTC
NA once TRBJ1-4 12 TRBV12-3/TRBV12-4 CASSPGTAKLFF TGTGCCAGCAGTCCCGGGACCGCAAAACTGTTTTTT
TRBD1 NA TRBJ1-6 16 TRBV7-3 CASSLTGTAINSPLHF TGTGCCAGCAGCTTAACGGGGACAGCCATCAATTCACCCCTCCACTTT
TRBD2 once TRBJ2-1 17 TRBV11-1 CASSLAVLAGVDSEQFF TGTGCCAGCAGCTTAGCGGTCCTCGCGGGGGTGGATAGTGAGCAGTTCTTC
NA few TRBJ2-2 15 TRBV9 CASSVVRESTGELFF TGTGCCAGCAGCGTAGTGAGGGAGAGTACCGGGGAGCTGTTTTTT